This is a list of T cell receptor beta chains from one sample in a study of cytomegalovirus exposure and HLA in healthy donors. Profiled with immunoSEQ multiplex PCR; TCRdb holds only in-frame clones, not every one. The sample lists under 95,000 clones; approximately 91% were seen once. Material: PBMCs. The receptors were sampled from a man aged 30 to 39 in good health and CMV-seronegative. The CDR3 runs from the conserved cysteine through the conserved F or W. The D gene is left open where the match is weak. Only some rows state a clone size, as once, few, many or a class for expanded clones.

v_gene: TRBV9
d_gene: NA
abundance: NA
j_gene: TRBJ1-5
CDR3aa: CASSLGGGTGQPQHF
CDR3nt: TGTGCCAGCAGCCTAGGGGGAGGGACGGGTCAGCCCCAGCATTTT

v_gene: TRBV6-1
d_gene: NA
abundance: NA
j_gene: TRBJ2-7
CDR3aa: CASQLEQTYEQYF
CDR3nt: TGTGCCAGTCAATTGGAACAGACCTACGAGCAGTACTTC

v_gene: TRBV9
d_gene: TRBD2
abundance: NA
j_gene: TRBJ2-1
CDR3aa: CASSVFELAGADEQFF
CDR3nt: TGTGCCAGCAGCGTATTTGAACTAGCGGGAGCGGATGAGCAGTTCTTC

v_gene: TRBV4-1
d_gene: NA
abundance: once
j_gene: TRBJ1-4
CDR3aa: CASSQVGGRGKLFF
CDR3nt: TGCGCCAGCAGCCAAGTGGGGGGGCGGGGAAAACTGTTTTTT

v_gene: TRBV6-4
d_gene: NA
abundance: NA
j_gene: TRBJ2-7
CDR3aa: CAISGTPDYEQYF
CDR3nt: TGTGCCATCAGTGGTACTCCCGACTACGAGCAGTACTTC

v_gene: TRBV7-2
d_gene: NA
abundance: NA
j_gene: TRBJ2-7
CDR3aa: CASSLDRVGGGVFYEQYF
CDR3nt: TGTGCCAGCAGCTTGGACAGGGTTGGCGGGGGGGTGTTTTACGAGCAGTACTTC

v_gene: TRBV4-2
d_gene: TRBD2
abundance: NA
j_gene: TRBJ2-1
CDR3aa: CASSQDGGSRYNEQFF
CDR3nt: TGTGCCAGCAGCCAAGACGGGGGGTCTCGGTACAATGAGCAGTTCTTC

v_gene: TRBV28
d_gene: NA
abundance: NA
j_gene: TRBJ2-3
CDR3aa: CASSSIEGVDTQYF
CDR3nt: TGTGCCAGCAGTTCTATAGAGGGCGTGGATACGCAGTATTTT

v_gene: TRBV5-4
d_gene: NA
abundance: NA
j_gene: TRBJ2-1
CDR3aa: CASSLGGSNLNSEQFF
CDR3nt: TGTGCCAGCAGCTTGGGTGGGAGCAACCTCAATTCGGAGCAGTTCTTC

v_gene: TRBV6-6
d_gene: NA
abundance: NA
j_gene: TRBJ2-1
CDR3aa: CASQQGNYYNEQFF
CDR3nt: TGTGCCAGCCAACAGGGAAATTACTACAATGAGCAGTTCTTC

v_gene: TRBV7-9
d_gene: TRBD2
abundance: NA
j_gene: TRBJ2-3
CDR3aa: CASSMQWDYTDTQYF
CDR3nt: TGTGCCAGCAGCATGCAATGGGACTACACAGATACGCAGTATTTT

v_gene: TRBV27
d_gene: NA
abundance: NA
j_gene: TRBJ2-7
CDR3aa: CASSLFPDSYEQYF
CDR3nt: TGTGCCAGCAGTTTATTCCCAGACTCCTACGAGCAGTACTTC

v_gene: TRBV6-5
d_gene: TRBD1
abundance: NA
j_gene: TRBJ1-1
CDR3aa: CASSPGTGVTEAFF
CDR3nt: TGTGCCAGCAGCCCCGGGACAGGGGTTACTGAAGCTTTCTTT

v_gene: TRBV28
d_gene: NA
abundance: once
j_gene: TRBJ2-7
CDR3aa: CASSLLAGWREQYF
CDR3nt: TGTGCCAGCAGTTTATTGGCAGGGTGGCGCGAGCAGTACTTC